This passage covers 30 T cell receptor beta chains from one sample sequenced in a study of somatic mutations in cytotoxic T cells in rheumatoid arthritis. Sequencing used immunoSEQ multiplex PCR; TCRdb keeps in-frame clones, though not all of them. The top ten clones hold about 20% of a sample with roughly 10,000 clones, 60% to 80% of them seen once. Input material: CD8+ T cells sorted from blood. The receptors were gathered from a middle-aged man in good health.

The chain recombines TRBV4-1 with TRBJ2-7, with a weak D call TRBD2 (6 bases). V was pared by 1 base and J by 7 bases, with 11 bases between. The CDR3 is made up of 13 amino acids. The germline V gene has CDR1 MGHRA and CDR2 YSYEKL. The DNA for the CDR3 is TGCGCCAGCAGCCAAGGGCTAGCGCGGGAGCAGTACTTC. Amino acids: CASSQGLAREQYF.

The chain recombines TRBV4-1 with TRBJ2-5; TRBD2 matches 7 bases. CDR3 length: 16 residues. V trimming: 0 bases; J trimming: 1 base; junction bases outside the gene matches: 5. CDR1 and CDR2 from the germline V gene are MGHRA and YSYEKL. The CDR3 DNA reads as TGCGCCAGCAGCCAAGAGGGGCAGCGGGGCCAAGAGACCCAGTACTTC. Its protein is CASSQEGQRGQETQYF.

The chain links TRBV6-6 to TRBJ2-3, with TRBD1 identical over 7 bases. There are 16 residues in the CDR3. With V trimmed by 0 bases and J by 1 base, 4 bases remained unmatched. The germline V gene has CDR1 MNHNY and CDR2 SVGAGI (reference sequence). CDR3 sequence: CASSYSGGDGTDTQYF. Here the CDR3 DNA reads TGTGCCAGCAGTTACTCAGGGGGCGATGGCACAGATACGCAGTATTTT.

The chain carries TRBV28 and TRBJ2-2, with TRBD2 identical over 11 bases. The CDR3 length is 15 residues. Trimming removed 5 bases from V and 3 bases from J; junction bases left unmatched: 2. The germline V gene has CDR1 MDHEN and CDR2 SYDVKM. CDR3 loop: CASSPGLADTGELFF. CDR3 nucleotide sequence: TGTGCCAGCAGTCCGGGACTAGCGGACACCGGGGAGCTGTTTTTT.

CDR3 protein: CASSLPRGRTNEKLFF. The CDR3 DNA reads TGTGCCAGCAGCCTGCCCCGGGGGAGAACTAATGAAAAACTGTTTTTT. The rearrangement uses TRBV7-9 and TRBJ1-4; possible D gene TRBD1, 5 bases. The germline V and J ends were trimmed by 5 bases and 1 base, with 14 bases remaining between them. The germline gives CDR1 SEHNR, CDR2 FQNEAQ (reference sequence). The CDR3 spans 16 residues.

The gene calls are TRBV29-1 and TRBJ1-1; D call uncertain. Trimming pared 3 bases from V and 7 bases from J, leaving 15 bases between. The CDR3 sequence is 13 residues long. CDR1 and CDR2 (germline): SQVTM, ANQGSEA. The CDR3 spells CSVEWPARGEAFF. The DNA for the CDR3 is TGCAGCGTTGAGTGGCCGGCAAGAGGTGAAGCTTTCTTT. Filled out from reference TRBV29-1 and TRBJ1-1, the complete variable domain reads SAVISQKPSRDICQRGTSLTIQCQVDSQVTMMFWYRQQPGQSLTLIATANQGSEATYESGFVIDKFPISRPNLTFSTLTVSNMSPEDSSIYLCSVEWPARGEAFFGQGTRLTVV.

This clone has more than one count but fewer than ten. V and J are TRBV7-3 and TRBJ2-1; 12 bases are shared with TRBD2. Germline CDR1 and CDR2: SGHTA and FQGTGA. Trimming removed 1 base from V and 7 bases from J; junction bases left unmatched: 5. The CDR3 sequence is 16 residues long. The CDR3 sequence: CASSLIASGGVNEQFF. CDR3 bases: TGTGCCAGCAGCTTAATCGCTAGCGGGGGGGTAAATGAGCAGTTCTTC.

V and J are TRBV19 and TRBJ1-3; D unresolved. The CDR3 is made up of 14 amino acids. The germline V and J ends were trimmed by 8 bases and 3 bases, with 14 bases remaining between them. Germline CDR1 is LNHDA and CDR2 is SQIVND (reference sequence). In nucleotides, the CDR3 is TGTGCCAGTGGAGTCGGCGGCCGTGGAAACACCATATATTTT. It yields the protein CASGVGGRGNTIYF.

The V and J genes are TRBV18 and TRBJ1-1; possible D gene TRBD1, 5 bases. This CDR3 is built from 15 residues. Trimming pared 3 bases from V and 5 bases from J, leaving 16 bases between. Germline values: CDR1 KGHSH, CDR2 LQKENI. CDR3 residues: CASSPPQGRLTEAFF. The CDR3 bases are TGTGCCAGCTCACCCCCCCAGGGTAGATTGACTGAAGCTTTCTTT.

The V and J genes are TRBV5-6 and TRBJ2-7; maybe TRBD2 (6 bases). This CDR3 is built from 14 residues. Germline values: CDR1 SGHDT, CDR2 YYEEEE. V dropped 0 bases and J dropped 3 bases, with 10 bases sitting between them. The CDR3 protein is CASSLGGVSYEQYF. Here the CDR3 DNA reads TGTGCCAGCAGCTTGGGGGGGGTTAGCTACGAGCAGTACTTC.

The chain employs TRBV5-4 and TRBJ2-7; D gene ambiguous. V lost 0 bases and J 2 bases, leaving 6 bases between the germline ends. Germline V gives CDR1 SGHNT, CDR2 YYREEE (reference sequence). The CDR3 extends over 13 amino acids. The CDR3 reads CASSLAQTYEQYF. The CDR3 nucleotides are TGTGCCAGCAGCTTGGCCCAAACCTACGAGCAGTACTTC.

V usage is TRBV28 and J usage is TRBJ1-5; D gene ambiguous. V lost 10 bases, J lost 0 bases, and 22 bases lay in between. Per the germline V gene, CDR1 is MDHEN and CDR2 is SYDVKM. The CDR3 loop spans 17 amino acids. CDR3 residues: CATKGRREPYSNQPQHF. The CDR3 DNA reads as TGTGCCACAAAAGGGAGGAGGGAGCCCTATAGCAATCAGCCCCAGCATTTT.

Concerning this clone itself: One end of the junction does not line up with germline, which may come from a read error. The chain couples TRBV5-4 to TRBJ1-2; the match to TRBD1 covers 7 bases. The CDR3 contains 15 residues. The germline V gene has CDR1 SGHNT and CDR2 YYREEE (reference sequence). The CDR3 coding sequence is TGTGCCGGCAGACAGACCCGGCCACAGGGGAATGGCTACACCTTC. It encodes CAGRQTRPQGNGYTF. Supplemented by reference TRBV5-4 and TRBJ1-2, the full variable domain reads ETGVTQSPTHLIKTRGQQVTLRCSSQSGHNTVSWYQQALGQGPQFIFQYYREEENGRGNFPPRFSGLQFPNYSSELNVNALELDDSALYLCAGRQTRPQGNGYTFGSGTRLTVV.

The chain has TRBV9 and TRBJ2-6, with 9 bases fitting TRBD1. Germline assignment: CDR1 SGDLS and CDR2 YYNGEE. Trimming removed 0 bases from V and 0 bases from J; junction bases left unmatched: 4. The CDR3 spans 18 residues. CDR3 sequence (DNA): TGTGCCAGCAGCGTAGGAGGGACAGGGAACTCTGGGGCCAACGTCCTGACTTTC. This gives the protein CASSVGGTGNSGANVLTF.

The chain recombines TRBV9 with TRBJ2-5; 9 bases align to TRBD2. TRBJ2-7 matches the DNA end more closely, so the J call is doubtful. Per the germline V gene, CDR1 is SGDLS and CDR2 is YYNGEE. The CDR3 is 14 residues long. The CDR3 loop reads CASSAGLASDEQYF. The CDR3 DNA is TGTGCCAGCAGCGCTGGACTAGCGAGCGACGAGCAGTACTTC.

A remark on this clone: A read error likely explains this, since a far larger clone differs by one base. This CDR3 is also generated by other DNA sequences in the sample. The V and J genes are TRBV4-1 and TRBJ1-1; D is unclear. Per the germline V gene, CDR1 is MGHRA and CDR2 is YSYEKL. The CDR3 consists of 14 residues. The V and J ends lost 4 bases and 7 bases respectively, with 16 bases between them. The CDR3 spells CASSLAGGRDEAFF. CDR3 sequence (DNA): TGCGCCAGCAGCCTTGCGGGTGGACGGGATGAAGCTTTCTTT.

V and J are TRBV7-8 and TRBJ2-4; D is uncertain. Germline lookup yields CDR1 SGHVS and CDR2 FQNEAQ. Trimming shortened V by 4 bases and J by 6 bases, and 10 bases separated the two germline ends. The CDR3 runs 13 residues. This chain's CDR3 is CASSSGFRNIQYF. The CDR3 DNA is TGTGCCAGCAGCTCCGGGTTTCGAAACATTCAGTACTTC. The full variable domain, in which reference TRBV7-8 and TRBJ2-4 provide the parts outside the CDR3, is GAGVSQSPRYKVAKRGQDVALRCDPISGHVSLFWYQQALGQGPEFLTYFQNEAQLDKSGLPSDRFFAERPEGSVSTLKIQRTQQEDSAVYLCASSSGFRNIQYFGAGTRLSVL.

The chain joins TRBV9 to TRBJ2-2; TRBD1 matches 9 bases. This CDR3 spans 13 amino acids. Germline CDR1 reads SGDLS; CDR2 reads YYNGEE. J lost 6 bases, V lost 3 bases, and 0 bases had no gene match. The chain's CDR3 is CASSGDRAGELFF. The CDR3 DNA reads TGTGCCAGCAGCGGGGACAGGGCCGGGGAGCTGTTTTTT.

The rearrangement joins TRBV7-8 to TRBJ1-2; D call uncertain. The CDR3 loop spans 13 amino acids. Germline CDR1 is SGHVS and CDR2 is FQNEAQ. Trimming left V 5 bases short and J 8 bases short, with 15 bases between. The CDR3 protein is CASSPALREGYTF. CDR3 DNA sequence: TGTGCCAGCAGCCCAGCCCTAAGGGAGGGCTACACCTTC.

V usage is TRBV5-1 and J usage is TRBJ1-2, with TRBD1 identical over 7 bases. Trimming took 7 bases from V and 6 from J; bases not matched to a gene: 9. Germline V CDR1 and CDR2: SGHRS, YFSETQ. CDR3 length equals 13 residues. Here the CDR3 reads CASSPPGTDGYTF. DNA of the CDR3: TGCGCCAGCTCGCCCCCCGGGACAGATGGCTACACCTTC.

This clone was observed once. This chain uses TRBV19 with TRBJ2-5, with D tentatively TRBD2 (6 bases). Germline-derived CDR1 and CDR2 are LNHDA and SQIVND (reference sequence). The CDR3 has 14 residues. The V end was cut by 4 bases, the J end by 2 bases, with 11 bases between. The CDR3 region has the DNA TGTGCCAGTAGTAGCCGGGACTCACAAGAGACCCAGTACTTC. Its translation: CASSSRDSQETQYF.

CDR3 region: CASSLGTSVSYEQYF. CDR3 bases: TGCGCCAGCAGCCTGGGGACTAGCGTTTCCTACGAGCAGTACTTC. The chain links TRBV4-1 to TRBJ2-7, with 10 bases matching TRBD2. The length of the CDR3 is 15 residues. V shed 4 bases and J 1 base; nucleotides not matched to a gene: 4. Germline V gene sequence: CDR1 MGHRA, CDR2 YSYEKL.

The chain is built from TRBV6-6 and TRBJ1-2; possibly TRBD1 for D (5 bases). Germline-derived CDR1 and CDR2 are MNHNY and SVGAGI (reference sequence). Trimming shortened V by 6 bases and J by 0 bases, and 14 bases separated the two germline ends. The CDR3 runs 15 residues. The chain's CDR3 is CASSPGRRTNYGYTF. CDR3 in DNA: TGTGCCAGCAGCCCAGGGAGGCGGACTAACTATGGCTACACCTTC.

The rearrangement uses TRBV12-5 and TRBJ2-1; a possible D gene is TRBD1 (5 bases). V lost 6 bases and J lost 6, with 15 bases in between. Looked up from germline, CDR1 is LGHNT and CDR2 is FRNRAP. This CDR3 is built from 14 residues. CDR3 coding DNA: TGTGCTAGTGGCCGTAGTGGGGCCCGCAATGAGCAGTTCTTC. This encodes CASGRSGARNEQFF.

This clone has only one observation. This rearrangement joins TRBV28 to TRBJ2-7, with a tentative D call TRBD1 (7 bases). Per germline, CDR1 MDHEN and CDR2 SYDVKM. This CDR3 comprises 16 residues. Trimming took 5 bases from V and 2 from J, leaving 19 bases between them. In DNA, the CDR3 is TGTGCCAGCAGTCCCCTAGCGCAGGGGGTCCCCTACGAGCAGTACTTC. It yields the protein CASSPLAQGVPYEQYF.

This chain uses TRBV4-3 with TRBJ2-3; D unresolved. V lost 0 bases, J lost 1 base, and 5 bases lay in between. There are 14 residues in the CDR3. The germline V gene has CDR1 LGHNA and CDR2 YSLEER. The CDR3, as DNA: TGCGCCAGCAGCCAAGATCTTCGCACAGATACGCAGTATTTT. Its protein product is CASSQDLRTDTQYF.

In DNA, the CDR3 is TGTGCCAGCAGCTTGGGGCCTAGGCAGTTCTTC. Translating it yields CASSLGPRQFF. The chain joins TRBV11-3 to TRBJ2-1; TRBD1 is a possible D gene (5 bases). The CDR3 spans 11 residues. Trimming took 3 bases from V and 12 from J, leaving 9 bases between them. Germline CDR1 SGHNT, CDR2 YENEEA.

The chain uses TRBV13 and TRBJ2-5, with a tentative D call TRBD1 (6 bases). Between the trimmed V and J ends, which lost 6 bases and 5 bases, there was a span of 13 bases. The CDR3 runs 13 residues. The germline V gene encodes CDR1 PRHDT and CDR2 FYEKMQ (reference sequence). DNA for the CDR3: TGTGCCAGCAGTAGGGGGTCCCAGGAGACCCAGTACTTC. Translation gives CASSRGSQETQYF.

This chain links TRBV19 with TRBJ1-2; 9 bases align to TRBD1. Germline V CDR1 and CDR2: LNHDA, SQIVND (reference sequence). This CDR3 has 17 amino acids. The V gene end was trimmed by 6 bases and the J gene end by 3 bases; junction bases not matched to a gene: 14. Written as DNA, the CDR3 is TGTGCCAGTAGCGGCACAGGGGGCAGTGGTAGAGACTATGGCTACACCTTC. As protein: CASSGTGGSGRDYGYTF.

This clone has just a few counts. This sequence joins TRBV28 and TRBJ1-2, with TRBD1 matching over 9 bases. This CDR3 is built from 15 residues. The germline V gene has CDR1 MDHEN and CDR2 SYDVKM. Trimming cost V 5 bases and J 7 bases; bases outside gene matches: 11. CDR3 nucleotide sequence: TGTGCCAGCAGTGGGGACAGGGATCTTCATACTGGCTACACCTTC. This sequence encodes CASSGDRDLHTGYTF.